Here is one T cell receptor (beta chain) with its context. What it binds is not known. The record originates from a study of STAT3 mutations in large granular lymphocyte leukemia. Study-level points and caveats: All newly emerging clones after therapy were STAT3 wild type. Every T-cell large granular lymphocyte leukemia patient had at least one immunodominant TCR beta clonotype. Clonal expansion was inferred from other time points because no sample existed at each clone's first appearance.

Using immunoSEQ multiplex PCR, the repertoire was profiled, and TCRdb retains in-frame clones only, with some absent. The table includes thousands of clones, 88% detected once. Trimming cost V 1 base and J 6 bases; bases outside gene matches: 12. The CDR3 sequence is 17 residues long. Germline assignment: CDR1 SGHTA and CDR2 FQGNSA. Sequenced sample: PBMCs. This clonotype was sampled from a human donor with T large granular lymphocyte leukemia. Some clones in this sample may be carry-over from other donors' samples. The V gene is TRBV7-2, the J gene TRBJ2-1, with TRBD2 matching over 7 bases. The CDR3 spells CASSLEGSGSLANEQFF. Written as DNA, the CDR3 is TGTGCCAGCAGCTTAGAGGGTAGCGGGTCCTTAGCCAATGAGCAGTTCTTC. The full variable domain, in which reference TRBV7-2 and TRBJ2-1 provide the parts outside the CDR3, is GAGVSQSPSNKVTEKGKDVELRCDPISGHTALYWYRQSLGQGLEFLIYFQGNSAPDKSGLPSDRFSAERTGGSVSTLTIQRTQQEDSAVYLCASSLEGSGSLANEQFFGPGTRLTVL.